A selection of T cell receptor beta chains follows, all from one sample in a study of T cell responses to AZD1222 COVID-19 vaccine. Sequencing was performed with immunoSEQ multiplex PCR; in TCRdb, only in-frame clones are kept and a portion is missing. The sample yields approximately 130,000 clones, approximately 86% seen once. The sequencing here drew on peripheral blood, taken 28 days after the second AZD1222 dose. Receptors originate from an adult who received the AZD1222 COVID-19 vaccine. Each CDR3 is given with its conserved first and last residue. The D gene is left open where the match is weak. The listing skips clone size in some rows; elsewhere it reads once, few, many or a size class.

size	J	V	D	length	CDR3	DNA
-	TRBJ2-3	TRBV30	-	16	CAWEFGRSFGVDTQYF	TGTGCCTGGGAATTCGGACGGTCTTTCGGAGTAGATACGCAGTATTTT
few	TRBJ1-2	TRBV20-1	-	11	CSATVNYGYTF	TGCAGTGCTACAGTTAACTATGGCTACACCTTC
-	TRBJ2-6	TRBV5-1	-	15	CASSLAGSGANVLTF	TGCGCCAGCAGCTTGGCAGGGTCAGGGGCCAACGTCCTGACTTTC
-	TRBJ2-5	TRBV5-1	-	18	CASSLGFGPTGNQETQYF	TGCGCCAGCAGCTTGGGCTTCGGTCCAACAGGAAACCAAGAGACCCAGTACTTC
-	TRBJ2-3	TRBV2	TRBD1	14	CASSGDSGKDTQYF	TGTGCCAGCAGTGGGGACAGTGGTAAGGATACGCAGTATTTT
-	TRBJ2-1	TRBV6-2/TRBV6-3	TRBD2	14	CASSYGGDYNEQFF	TGTGCCAGCAGTTACGGGGGGGACTACAATGAGCAGTTCTTC
-	TRBJ1-6	TRBV6-5	-	16	CASSYSQANGYQPLHF	TGTGCCAGCAGTTACTCTCAGGCTAACGGGTATCAGCCCCTCCACTTT
-	TRBJ2-2	TRBV7-8	TRBD1	23	CASSPSSGPRDRGPGVYTGELFF	TGTGCCAGCAGCCCTTCCTCCGGGCCTCGGGACAGGGGGCCTGGGGTGTACACCGGGGAGCTGTTTTTT
-	TRBJ2-2	TRBV4-3	-	16	CASSQNAGGDTGELFF	TGCGCCAGCAGCCAAAATGCCGGGGGAGACACCGGGGAGCTGTTTTTT
-	TRBJ2-1	TRBV9	-	13	CASSVAGVGEQFF	TGTGCCAGCAGCGTAGCCGGGGTAGGTGAGCAGTTCTTC
-	TRBJ1-1	TRBV3-1/TRBV3-2	-	16	CASSPSGNRMNTEAFF	TGTGCCAGCAGCCCAAGCGGCAACAGGATGAACACTGAAGCTTTCTTT
-	TRBJ1-5	TRBV5-8	-	15	CASRKGPGLNQPQHF	TGTGCCAGCAGGAAGGGACCCGGGTTGAATCAGCCCCAGCATTTT
-	TRBJ1-2	TRBV25-1	TRBD1	15	CASSDSRDSRYGYTF	TGTGCCAGCAGTGATAGCCGGGACAGCCGGTATGGCTACACCTTC
-	TRBJ1-5	TRBV2	-	15	CASSEFGSSNQPQHF	TGTGCCAGCAGTGAATTCGGGTCGAGCAATCAGCCCCAGCATTTT
-	TRBJ2-7	TRBV6-1	TRBD1	14	CASSETGWPYEQYF	TGTGCCAGCAGTGAGACAGGGTGGCCCTACGAGCAGTACTTC
few	TRBJ2-4	TRBV7-2	-	18	CASSLEVASLLAKNIQYF	TGTGCCAGCAGCTTAGAGGTGGCTTCCTTACTAGCCAAAAACATTCAGTACTTC
-	TRBJ1-1	TRBV3-1/TRBV3-2	-	14	CASSQGHWNTEAFF	TGTGCCAGCAGCCAAGGACACTGGAACACTGAAGCTTTCTTT
-	TRBJ1-4	TRBV28	-	13	CASRQSINEKLFF	TGTGCCAGCAGGCAGTCTATTAATGAAAAACTGTTTTTT
-	TRBJ2-3	TRBV30	TRBD1	13	CAANRGPTDTQYF	TGTGCCGCAAACAGGGGGCCCACAGATACGCAGTATTTT
-	TRBJ1-6	TRBV6-6	TRBD1	16	CASRETGASYNSPLHF	TGTGCCAGCAGAGAGACAGGGGCGTCGTATAATTCACCCCTCCACTTT
-	TRBJ1-2	TRBV6-5	-	15	CASSSTGGRNYGYTF	TGTGCCAGCAGTTCCACCGGGGGGCGCAACTATGGCTACACCTTC
-	TRBJ1-2	TRBV6-5	-	14	CASSRRADYYGYTF	TGTGCCAGCAGCCGAAGGGCAGATTACTATGGCTACACCTTC
-	TRBJ1-6	TRBV6-5	-	15	CASSPPRFGFSPLHF	TGTGCCAGCAGTCCACCCCGGTTCGGTTTTTCACCCCTCCACTTT
-	TRBJ1-1	TRBV27	TRBD1	13	CASSFDRVSFAFF	TGTGCCAGCAGTTTCGACAGGGTCTCTTTCGCTTTCTTT
-	TRBJ2-1	TRBV9	-	15	CASSVELLSYNEQFF	TGTGCCAGCAGCGTAGAACTCCTCTCCTACAATGAGCAGTTCTTC
-	TRBJ2-7	TRBV5-4	-	15	CASSSGASSSYEQYF	TGTGCCAGCAGCTCCGGGGCATCCAGCTCCTACGAGCAGTACTTC
-	TRBJ1-6	TRBV4-3	-	16	CASSRKNRGGNSPLHF	TGCGCCAGCAGCCGCAAAAACCGGGGGGGAAATTCACCCCTCCACTTT
-	TRBJ2-1	TRBV28	-	12	CASRSSYNEQFF	TGTGCCAGCCGGAGCTCCTACAATGAGCAGTTCTTC
-	TRBJ1-1	TRBV30	-	13	CAWSVEGTTEAFF	TGTGCCTGGAGTGTCGAGGGTACCACTGAAGCTTTCTTT
-	TRBJ1-4	TRBV28	-	12	CASSRRSEKLFF	TGTGCCAGCAGCCGCAGAAGTGAAAAACTGTTTTTT
-	TRBJ1-3	TRBV6-5	TRBD1	15	CASSLGTGAGNTIYF	TGTGCCAGCAGCCTTGGGACAGGGGCTGGAAACACCATATATTTT
once	TRBJ2-2	TRBV19	TRBD2	18	CASSLRLAGGPRGGELFF	TGTGCCAGTAGTCTACGACTAGCGGGAGGGCCTAGGGGCGGGGAGCTGTTTTTT
-	TRBJ1-5	TRBV3-1/TRBV3-2	TRBD1	15	CASSLGTGSNQPQHF	TGTGCCAGCAGCCTGGGGACAGGGAGCAATCAGCCCCAGCATTTT
-	TRBJ2-3	TRBV6-1	TRBD2	18	CASSGGTVGLAGEDTQYF	TGTGCCAGCAGTGGGGGGACAGTGGGACTAGCGGGAGAAGATACGCAGTATTTT
-	TRBJ2-3	TRBV11-3	-	17	CASSLARGTEFTDTQYF	TGTGCCAGCAGCTTAGCCCGCGGGACTGAGTTCACAGATACGCAGTATTTT
-	TRBJ1-2	TRBV5-1	-	15	CASSLRGGPNYGYTF	TGCGCCAGCAGCTTGCGGGGAGGCCCTAACTATGGCTACACCTTC
-	TRBJ2-7	TRBV6-5	TRBD1	13	CASSRDSHYEQYF	TGTGCCAGCAGCAGGGACAGCCACTACGAGCAGTACTTC
-	TRBJ1-3	TRBV18	TRBD1	16	CASSQQPTGDENTIYF	TGTGCCAGCTCCCAACAGCCGACAGGGGATGAAAACACCATATATTTT
-	TRBJ1-5	TRBV7-8	-	12	CASSLGAQPQHF	TGTGCCAGCAGCCTGGGAGCTCAGCCCCAGCATTTT
-	TRBJ1-5	TRBV28	-	15	CASSLEGVGNQPQHF	TGTGCCAGCAGTTTAGAAGGGGTCGGCAATCAGCCCCAGCATTTT
-	TRBJ1-4	TRBV10-3	-	15	CAISESLKTYEKLFF	TGTGCCATCAGTGAGTCCCTGAAGACATATGAAAAACTGTTTTTT
-	TRBJ2-5	TRBV19	TRBD2	14	CASSIPGLVETQYF	TGTGCCAGTAGTATCCCCGGACTAGTGGAGACCCAGTACTTC
-	TRBJ2-7	TRBV18	-	14	CASSPQGVGYEQYF	TGTGCCAGCTCACCACAGGGGGTTGGTTACGAGCAGTACTTC
-	TRBJ2-6	TRBV2	-	15	CASSEDTAGANVLTF	TGTGCCAGCAGTGAAGATACGGCTGGGGCCAACGTCCTGACTTTC
-	TRBJ2-1	TRBV4-1	-	14	CASKRDVGYNEQFF	TGCGCCAGCAAAAGGGACGTTGGGTACAATGAGCAGTTCTTC